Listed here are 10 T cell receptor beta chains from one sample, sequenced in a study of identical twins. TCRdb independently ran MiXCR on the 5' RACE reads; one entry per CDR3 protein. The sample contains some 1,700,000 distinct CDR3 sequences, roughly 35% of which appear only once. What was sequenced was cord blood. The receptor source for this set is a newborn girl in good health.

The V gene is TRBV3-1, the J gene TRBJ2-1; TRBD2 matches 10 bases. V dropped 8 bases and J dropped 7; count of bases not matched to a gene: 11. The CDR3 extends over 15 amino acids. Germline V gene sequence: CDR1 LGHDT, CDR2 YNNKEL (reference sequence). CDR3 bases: TGTGCCAGCGGCCCTACTAGCGGGATCGGTAATGAGCAGTTCTTC. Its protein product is CASGPTSGIGNEQFF.

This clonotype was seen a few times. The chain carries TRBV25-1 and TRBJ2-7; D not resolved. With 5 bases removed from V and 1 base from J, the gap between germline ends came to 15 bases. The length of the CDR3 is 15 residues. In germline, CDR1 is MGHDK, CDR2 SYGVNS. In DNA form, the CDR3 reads TGTGCCAGCAGTTCTCCCCCCACAAATTCCTACGAGCAGTACTTC. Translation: CASSSPPTNSYEQYF.

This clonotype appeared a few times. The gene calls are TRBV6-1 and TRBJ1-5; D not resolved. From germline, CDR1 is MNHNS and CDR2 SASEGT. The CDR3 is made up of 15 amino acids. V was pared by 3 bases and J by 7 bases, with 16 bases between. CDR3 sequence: CASSDRSHPDQPQHF. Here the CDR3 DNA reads TGTGCCAGCAGTGATCGCTCGCACCCAGACCAGCCCCAGCATTTT.

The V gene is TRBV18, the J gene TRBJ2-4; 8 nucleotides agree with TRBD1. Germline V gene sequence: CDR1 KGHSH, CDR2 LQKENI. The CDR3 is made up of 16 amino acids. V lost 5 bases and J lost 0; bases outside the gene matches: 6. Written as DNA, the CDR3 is TGTGCCAGCTCATCGACAGGGGCCCTAGCCAAAAACATTCAGTACTTC. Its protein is CASSSTGALAKNIQYF.

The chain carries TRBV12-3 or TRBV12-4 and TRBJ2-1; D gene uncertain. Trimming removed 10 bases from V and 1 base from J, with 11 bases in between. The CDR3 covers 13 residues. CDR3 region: CATASQSYNEQFF. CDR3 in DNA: TGTGCCACCGCCTCACAGTCCTACAATGAGCAGTTCTTC.

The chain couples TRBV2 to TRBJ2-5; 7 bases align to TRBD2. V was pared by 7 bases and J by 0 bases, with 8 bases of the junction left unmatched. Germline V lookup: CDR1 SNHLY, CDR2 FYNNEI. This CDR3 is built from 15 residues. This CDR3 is CASNRAGSNQETQYF. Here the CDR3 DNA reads TGTGCCAGCAACCGAGCGGGATCGAACCAAGAGACCCAGTACTTC.

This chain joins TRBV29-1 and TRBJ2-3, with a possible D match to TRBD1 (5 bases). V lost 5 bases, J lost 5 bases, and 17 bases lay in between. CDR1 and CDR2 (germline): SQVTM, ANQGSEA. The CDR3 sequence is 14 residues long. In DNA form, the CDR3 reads TGCAGCGTTCAGATGACAGTCGTCGGAGATACGCAGTATTTT. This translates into CSVQMTVVGDTQYF.

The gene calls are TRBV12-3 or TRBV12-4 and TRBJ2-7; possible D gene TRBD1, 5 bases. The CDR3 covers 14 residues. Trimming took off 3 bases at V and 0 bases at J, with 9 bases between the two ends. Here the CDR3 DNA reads TGTGCCAGCAGTTTTCAGGACACCTCCTACGAGCAGTACTTC. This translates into CASSFQDTSYEQYF.

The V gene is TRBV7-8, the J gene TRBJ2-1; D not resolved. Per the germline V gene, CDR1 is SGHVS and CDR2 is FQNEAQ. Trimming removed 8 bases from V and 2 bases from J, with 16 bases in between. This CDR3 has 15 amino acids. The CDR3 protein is CASGTDPGAYNEQFF. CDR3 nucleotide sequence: TGTGCCAGCGGCACAGACCCGGGCGCCTACAATGAGCAGTTCTTC.

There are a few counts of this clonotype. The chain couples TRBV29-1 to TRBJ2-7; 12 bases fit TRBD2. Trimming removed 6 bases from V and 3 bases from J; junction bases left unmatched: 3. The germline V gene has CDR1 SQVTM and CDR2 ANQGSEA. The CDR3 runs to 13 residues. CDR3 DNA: TGCAGCGTCCAGACTAGCGGGGGCTACGAGCAGTACTTC. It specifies CSVQTSGGYEQYF.